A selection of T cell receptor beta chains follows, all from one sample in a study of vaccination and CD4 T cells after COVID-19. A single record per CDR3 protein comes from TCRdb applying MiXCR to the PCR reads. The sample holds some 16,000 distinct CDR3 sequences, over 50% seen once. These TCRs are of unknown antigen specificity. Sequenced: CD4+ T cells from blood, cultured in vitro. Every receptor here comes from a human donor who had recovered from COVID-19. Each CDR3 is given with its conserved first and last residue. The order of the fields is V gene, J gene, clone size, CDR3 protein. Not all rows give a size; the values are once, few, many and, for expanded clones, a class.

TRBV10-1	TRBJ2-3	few	CASSESGTDTQYF
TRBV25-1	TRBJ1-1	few	CASSATGGGGEAFF
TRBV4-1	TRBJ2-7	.	CASSQTTPPLSNEQYF
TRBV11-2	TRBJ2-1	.	CASSSPGRGRENEQFF
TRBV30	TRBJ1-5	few	CAWSVPGYSNQPQHF
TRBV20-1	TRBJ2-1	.	CSARVSLAVAQNNEQFF
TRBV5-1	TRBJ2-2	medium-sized	CASRTGGTGELFF
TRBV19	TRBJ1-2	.	CASSLNYGYTF
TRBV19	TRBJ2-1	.	CASKSGLVNNEQFF
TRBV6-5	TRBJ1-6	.	CASSYSRAENNSPLHF
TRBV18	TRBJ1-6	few	CASSPGYNSPLHF
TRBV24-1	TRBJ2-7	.	CATSDSADRANEQYF
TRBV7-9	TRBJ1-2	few	CASSLGPHGYTF
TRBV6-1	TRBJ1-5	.	CATGHGNQPQHF
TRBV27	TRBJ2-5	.	CASSLSVPRVGSWETQYF
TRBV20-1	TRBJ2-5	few	CSARDLGAAAETQYF
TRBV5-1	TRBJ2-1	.	CASSQLAGAYNEQFF
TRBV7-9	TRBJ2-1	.	CASSLAVGLGPKNEQFF
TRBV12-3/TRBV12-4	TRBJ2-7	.	CASTILPHEQYF
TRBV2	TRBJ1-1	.	CASSVMWTGQAFF
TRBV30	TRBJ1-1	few	CAWRPPDREGEAFF
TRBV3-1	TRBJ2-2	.	CASSARRDTGELFF
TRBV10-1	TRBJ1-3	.	CASSEWTGGNTIYF
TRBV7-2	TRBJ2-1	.	CASSLQALSYNEQFF
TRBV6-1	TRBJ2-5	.	CASSAQGASETQYF
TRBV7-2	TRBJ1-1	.	CASSPGTANTEAFF
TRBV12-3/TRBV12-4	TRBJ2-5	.	CASGRRTGLRETQYF
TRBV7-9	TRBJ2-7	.	CASSPRDSSYEQYF
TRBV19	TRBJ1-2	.	CASRPGQANYGYTF
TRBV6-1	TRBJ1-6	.	CASSARAGSNSPLHF
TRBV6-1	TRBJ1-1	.	CASHTGGPLRTEAFF
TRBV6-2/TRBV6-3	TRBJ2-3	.	CASEGGGGDTQYF
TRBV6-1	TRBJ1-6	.	CASSPGTGSSPLHF
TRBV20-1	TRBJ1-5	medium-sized	CSARVGTGIYQPQHF
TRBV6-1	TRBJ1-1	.	CASSEGQKDKAFF
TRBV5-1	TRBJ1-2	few	CASSHGRDRANYGYTF
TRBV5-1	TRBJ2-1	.	CASSLIAGGGNEQFF
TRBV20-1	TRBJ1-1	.	CSARDPGTEAFF
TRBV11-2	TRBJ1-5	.	CASSLSDRTQPQHF
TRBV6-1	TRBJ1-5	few	CASSTGTDGNQPQHF
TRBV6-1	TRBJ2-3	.	CASKAGGPTDTQYF
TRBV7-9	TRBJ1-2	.	CASSLGGLGYGYTF
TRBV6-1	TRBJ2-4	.	CASKKGTSGRASIQYF
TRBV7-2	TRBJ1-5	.	CASSSETRYNQPQHF
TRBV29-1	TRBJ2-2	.	CSARSLSLTTGELFF
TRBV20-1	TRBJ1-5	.	CSARVGVYSNQPQHF
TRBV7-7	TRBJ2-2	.	CASSLYPRGATGELFF
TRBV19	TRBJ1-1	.	CASSRQGDTEAFF
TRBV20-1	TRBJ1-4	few	CSGKAGWDEKLFF
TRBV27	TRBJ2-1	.	CASSLMWANNEQFF
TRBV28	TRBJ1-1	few	CASGLLNRARTEAFF
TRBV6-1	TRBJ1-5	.	CASRPGQGIYSNQPQHF